These 5 T cell receptor beta chains came from one sample sequenced in a study of T cells in Graves' hyperthyroidism and ophthalmopathy. TCR beta CDR3 sequences were amplified from RNA transcripts. HTBI primers drove first-round RT-PCR of the TCR CDR3. TCRdb processed the multiplex PCR reads anew with MiXCR; each CDR3 protein has one entry. The sample consists of about 270,000 distinct CDR3 sequences, roughly 22% of them appearing once. Sequencing was done on a sample of blood. All receptors come from a man aged 25-40 years with Graves' ophthalmopathy.

The gene calls are TRBV7-3 and TRBJ1-1; a possible D gene is TRBD1 (6 bases). This CDR3 contains 15 residues. Germline CDR1 SGHTA, CDR2 FQGTGA. Trimming shortened V by 5 bases and J by 1 base, and 14 bases separated the two germline ends. CDR3 bases: TGTGCCAGCAGCCGCTTTAGGGGGAGGAACACTGAAGCTTTCTTT. This gives the protein CASSRFRGRNTEAFF. Using reference TRBV7-3 and TRBJ1-1 for the parts outside the CDR3, the full variable domain is GAGVSQTPSNKVTEKGKYVELRCDPISGHTALYWYRQSLGQGPEFLIYFQGTGAADDSGLPNDRFFAVRPEGSVSTLKIQRTERGDSAVYLCASSRFRGRNTEAFFGQGTRLTVV.

The chain is built from TRBV6-1 and TRBJ2-7; 7 nucleotides align to TRBD2. V was clipped by 8 bases and J by 4 bases; unmatched bases: 20. Germline V gives CDR1 MNHNS, CDR2 SASEGT. The CDR3 is 17 residues long. The CDR3 reads CASGEYVGGREGYEQYF. The CDR3 DNA is TGTGCCAGCGGCGAGTACGTTGGCGGGAGAGAGGGATACGAGCAGTACTTC.

This clonotype has at least ten counts. The J gene is TRBJ1-1, the V gene TRBV3-1; a weak D match, TRBD1 (5 bases). V lost 3 bases to trimming and J lost 8 bases, with 7 bases between them. This CDR3 spans 11 amino acids. Germline V lookup: CDR1 LGHDT, CDR2 YNNKEL (reference sequence). In DNA form, the CDR3 reads TGTGCCAGCAGCCAGGGGCAAGAAGCTTTCTTT. It is translated as CASSQGQEAFF.

The rearrangement uses TRBV27 and TRBJ2-5; no clear D. The CDR3 contains 14 residues. Germline CDR1 MNHEY, CDR2 SMNVEV (reference sequence). Trimming took 3 bases from V and 3 from J, leaving 11 bases between them. CDR3 protein: CASSLVAGKETQYF. The CDR3 nucleotides are TGTGCCAGCAGTTTGGTAGCTGGAAAAGAGACCCAGTACTTC.

In this sample, this clonotype turned up a few times. The rearrangement links TRBV5-1 to TRBJ2-7; D is undetermined. The length of the CDR3 is 15 residues. Germline lookup yields CDR1 SGHRS and CDR2 YFSETQ. Deletions cut 0 bases from V and 0 bases from J, with 10 bases between. The CDR3 reads CASSLDFGNSYEQYF. The CDR3 DNA follows: TGCGCCAGCAGCTTGGACTTTGGCAACTCCTACGAGCAGTACTTC.